This T cell receptor beta chain was identified during a study of T-cell reconstitution after alpha-beta-depleted transplantation in children. Whole-study results and caveats: Expanded clones from the graft, numbering several hundred, reportedly supplied alpha-beta T cells about two months after transplant. T-cell counts and diversity at one year following transplant were attributed mainly to newly produced T cells.

The CDR3 runs to 11 residues. CDR1 and CDR2 from the germline V gene are LNHNV and YYDKDF (reference sequence). For TCRbeta, the library was prepared with unique molecular identifiers. Using its own MiXCR run on the PCR reads, TCRdb lists one record per CDR3 protein. Of about 3,900 distinct CDR3 sequences in the sample, about 22% were seen once. Only one count was recorded for this clonotype. The target antigen is unknown. The sample here was PBMCs, mostly from graft donor cells, taken 60 days after TCRalphabeta/CD19-depleted stem cell transplant. V is TRBV15 and J is TRBJ2-1; either TRBD1 or TRBD2 may fit D (5 bases each). The clonotype originates from a boy under two years old who had a stem cell transplant for acute myeloid leukemia, so the T cells may come from the graft donor. The CDR3 nucleotides read TGTTACGTCTTGGGGGACAATGAGCAGTTCTTC. It encodes CYVLGDNEQFF.